The entry below gives a single T cell receptor beta chain sequence along with its context. Its antigen is undetermined. The data stem from a study of T cell responses to AZD1222 COVID-19 vaccine. Study background: Recipients boosted at about 4 weeks or about 12 weeks are pooled. Study-wide findings and caveats: The study found vaccine-associated CD4 TCRs spanning spike, dominant at 160-218 and 743-854. Every sample of the repertoires postdated the peak T cell response.

The data were produced by immunoSEQ multiplex PCR, yet TCRdb's version contains in-frame clones alone and is incomplete. Of 150,000 to 200,000 clones listed, 94% were seen once; the top ten hold roughly 9.8%. The V gene lost 7 bases and the J gene lost 7 bases, with 16 bases spanning the gap. The germline V gene encodes CDR1 LGHDT and CDR2 YNNKEL (reference sequence). This CDR3 region has 14 residues. The rearrangement links TRBV3-1 (or the pseudogene TRBV3-2) to TRBJ1-4, with D hard to call. The specimen comprised peripheral blood, sampled on day 0 of AZD1222 vaccination. This TCR derives from an adult in good health. CDR3 loop: CASTPGLAAEKLFF. The DNA of the CDR3 is TGTGCCAGCACCCCGGGTCTTGCGGCTGAAAAACTGTTTTTT.